These 15 T cell receptor beta chains share one sample of origin, sequenced in a study of blood T cell repertoires in COVID-19 (dated by TCRdb to 2018 to 2021). The library was built by means of the immunoSEQ multiplex PCR assay. Entries here come from immuneACCESS through TCRdb and include only in-frame sequences with V and J called. Some clones fail to appear in such tables; in the studies checked, an unresolved V gene covers under half of the shortfall, and the cause of the remainder is unknown. The sample records 310,000 or so clones, roughly 87% of which are singletons. Together, the top ten hold 8.5% to 10% of the sample. Material: PBMCs or T cells enriched from blood (not recorded which). The receptors come from a woman between 18 and 29 years old who had recovered from COVID-19.

The chain recombines TRBV6-5 with TRBJ1-5, with TRBD1 matching over 7 bases. V gave up 4 bases and J gave up 3 bases; unmatched junction bases: 3. The length of the CDR3 is 14 residues. From germline, CDR1 is MNHEY and CDR2 SVGAGI. CDR3 in amino acids: CASSSGQYNQPQHF. The DNA for the CDR3 is TGTGCCAGCAGTTCGGGACAGTACAATCAGCCCCAGCATTTT.

The V call is TRBV4-3, the J call TRBJ2-6; D is undetermined. From germline, CDR1 is LGHNA and CDR2 YSLEER. CDR3 length: 17 residues. V was clipped by 1 base and J by 4 bases, with 14 bases between them. The CDR3 region is CASSQATIVTGANVLTF. Written as DNA, the CDR3 is TGCGCCAGCAGCCAAGCAACGATAGTAACCGGGGCCAACGTCCTGACTTTC.

This chain joins TRBV6-2 or TRBV6-3 and TRBJ1-1; D is uncertain. The V end lost 2 bases, the J end lost 6 bases, and 10 bases lay between the germline ends. Looked up from germline, CDR1 is MNHEY and CDR2 is SVGEGT. The CDR3 covers 13 residues. The CDR3 region has the DNA TGTGCCAGCAGTTACGGAGGGCAAGCTGAAGCTTTCTTT. Translated: CASSYGGQAEAFF.

This rearrangement joins TRBV2 to TRBJ1-1, with D hard to call. The germline V gene encodes CDR1 SNHLY and CDR2 FYNNEI. The V and J ends lost 2 bases and 0 bases respectively, with 7 bases between them. This CDR3 comprises 14 residues. CDR3 protein: CASSELTVNTEAFF. In DNA form, the CDR3 reads TGTGCCAGCAGTGAATTAACAGTGAACACTGAAGCTTTCTTT.

CDR3 region: CASSYSRPSEGYTF. As DNA, the CDR3 is TGTGCCAGCAGTTACTCGAGGCCCTCTGAGGGCTACACCTTC. The chain carries TRBV6-5 and TRBJ1-2; D is unresolved. Germline-derived CDR1 and CDR2 are MNHEY and SVGAGI. The CDR3 contains 14 residues. The V end lost 0 bases, the J end lost 8 bases, and 13 bases lay between the germline ends.

This clone turned up a few times. The chain combines TRBV7-3 with TRBJ2-1, with TRBD1 matching over 9 bases. Germline values: CDR1 SGHTA, CDR2 FQGTGA. The CDR3 is 15 residues long. V lost 2 bases, J lost 4 bases, and 3 bases stayed unmatched. The CDR3 region is CASSLGDREYNEQFF. The CDR3 nucleotides read TGTGCCAGCAGCTTAGGGGACAGGGAGTACAATGAGCAGTTCTTC.

The chain employs TRBV25-1 and TRBJ2-1; D is ambiguous. The germline V gene has CDR1 MGHDK and CDR2 SYGVNS. V was shortened by 6 bases and J by 9 bases, with 15 bases between the two germline ends. The CDR3 length is 13 residues. The CDR3 bases are TGTGCCAGCAGCCTTCCTGCCGGCGGTGAGCAGTTCTTC. As protein: CASSLPAGGEQFF.

This clone was observed a single time. The rearrangement uses TRBV5-1 and TRBJ1-1; D may be TRBD1 (5 bases). Trimming cost V 3 bases and J 4 bases, with 13 bases left between them. Germline values: CDR1 SGHRS, CDR2 YFSETQ. The CDR3 contains 14 residues. Here the CDR3 DNA reads TGCGCCAGCAGCTGGGGTGTTGGGGCCACTGAAGCTTTCTTT. Protein sequence: CASSWGVGATEAFF.

The rearrangement uses TRBV29-1 and TRBJ2-2; 7 bases align to TRBD2. The V segment lost 4 bases and the J segment 4 bases; nucleotides outside the gene matches: 9. Germline lookup yields CDR1 SQVTM and CDR2 ANQGSEA. CDR3 length: 15 residues. This CDR3 is CSVVVVTSSTGELFF. The CDR3 coding sequence is TGCAGCGTTGTAGTCGTGACTAGCAGCACCGGGGAGCTGTTTTTT.

The chain couples TRBV7-2 to TRBJ1-2; 7 nucleotides match TRBD1. The CDR3 spans 13 residues. The V gene's germline CDR1 is SGHTA and CDR2 FQGNSA. Trimming at V came to 5 bases and at J to 8 bases, leaving 8 bases not matched to a gene. CDR3 coding DNA: TGTGCCAGCAGCGCAGACAGGGTCCAAGGCTACACCTTC. This encodes CASSADRVQGYTF.

The chain joins TRBV18 to TRBJ1-2; 7 nucleotides line up with TRBD1. The germline V gene encodes CDR1 KGHSH and CDR2 LQKENI. The J segment lost 8 bases and the V segment lost 6 bases, leaving 9 bases of the junction unmatched. The CDR3 contains 13 residues. The CDR3 coding sequence is TGTGCCAGCTCGCAAGAACAGGGGCAAGGCTACACCTTC. Amino acids: CASSQEQGQGYTF.

This clone was counted a single time. The chain combines TRBV6-5 with TRBJ1-1; a possible D gene is TRBD1 (5 bases). V was shortened by 6 bases and J by 3 bases, with 11 bases between the two germline ends. CDR1 and CDR2 from the germline V gene are MNHEY and SVGAGI. This CDR3 has 13 amino acids. CDR3 amino acids: CASSPPGDTEAFF. CDR3 in DNA: TGTGCCAGCAGCCCCCCGGGGGACACTGAAGCTTTCTTT.

This chain connects TRBV7-8 to TRBJ1-1; D is ambiguous. The V end was cut by 1 base, the J end by 0 bases, with 12 bases between. CDR3 length: 16 amino acids. Per the germline V gene, CDR1 is SGHVS and CDR2 is FQNEAQ. The DNA for the CDR3 is TGTGCCAGCAGCTTAGTAGGAGGAGGACTGAACACTGAAGCTTTCTTT. It is translated as CASSLVGGGLNTEAFF. The complete variable domain, with remaining parts taken from reference TRBV7-8 and TRBJ1-1, reads GAGVSQSPRYKVAKRGQDVALRCDPISGHVSLFWYQQALGQGPEFLTYFQNEAQLDKSGLPSDRFFAERPEGSVSTLKIQRTQQEDSAVYLCASSLVGGGLNTEAFFGQGTRLTVV.

This chain connects TRBV4-3 to TRBJ1-1; tentatively, D is TRBD1 (5 bases). CDR1 and CDR2 (germline): LGHNA, YSLEER. Trimming stripped 0 bases from V and 2 bases from J, with 10 bases between. CDR3 length equals 15 residues. This CDR3 is CASSQDWGVNTEAFF. CDR3 bases: TGCGCCAGCAGCCAAGATTGGGGGGTAAACACTGAAGCTTTCTTT.

As concerns this clone: A junction boundary mismatches the germline segment, possibly from a read error. The chain combines TRBV4-1 with TRBJ2-3, with 8 bases lining up with TRBD1. The CDR3 covers 12 residues. From germline, CDR1 is MGHRA and CDR2 YSYEKL. CDR3 sequence (DNA): TGCGCCAGCAGCTTTGGGGCGGACAGGGCACATTTT. Translating gives CASSFGADRAHF.